Each of the 32 T cell receptor beta chains below was sequenced from the same sample in a study of T cell changes during pregnancy in multiple sclerosis. TCRdb keeps only in-frame clones here, not all; method: immunoSEQ multiplex PCR. Of 90,000 to 95,000 clones listed, approximately 92% were seen once; the top ten hold over 3.5%. The sample in question was peripheral blood, obtained in the first trimester of pregnancy. The receptor set was obtained from a female donor with multiple sclerosis, enrolled in a pregnancy study.

This chain links TRBV5-1 with TRBJ2-5; D is uncertain. Germline CDR1 reads SGHRS; CDR2 reads YFSETQ. CDR3 size: 13 residues. V shed 4 bases and J shed 2 bases, with 9 bases lying between them. CDR3: CASSAPEQETQYF. CDR3 in DNA: TGCGCCAGCAGCGCTCCTGAGCAAGAGACCCAGTACTTC.

J is TRBJ2-3 and V is TRBV25-1; 9 bases match TRBD2. The CDR3 is made up of 16 amino acids. CDR1 and CDR2 (germline): MGHDK, SYGVNS. V lost 3 bases, J lost 6 bases, and 10 bases stayed unmatched. The CDR3 region has the DNA TGTGCCAGCAGTGACCTGATTAGCGGGGGTGGTGATACGCAGTATTTT. Translated, it gives CASSDLISGGGDTQYF.

This sequence joins TRBV5-8 and TRBJ1-2; 9 bases match TRBD1. Unmatched junction bases numbered 12, after V lost 8 bases and J lost 1 base. Germline-derived CDR1 and CDR2 are SGHTS and YDEGEE. The CDR3 is 16 residues long. For the CDR3, the DNA is TGTGCCAGTGGGTCCGGGACAGGGCGATTTAACTATGGCTACACCTTC. Amino acid sequence: CASGSGTGRFNYGYTF. The full variable domain, completed using reference TRBV5-8 and TRBJ1-2, is EAGVTQSPTHLIKTRGQQATLRCSPISGHTSVYWYQQALGLGLQFLLWYDEGEERNRGNFPPRFSGRQFPNYSSELNVNALELEDSALYLCASGSGTGRFNYGYTFGSGTRLTVV.

The CDR3 region is CSVGRGTEAFF. As DNA, the CDR3 is TGCAGCGTTGGGAGGGGCACTGAAGCTTTCTTT. The gene calls are TRBV29-1 and TRBJ1-1; TRBD1 is a possible D gene (5 bases). V dropped 4 bases and J dropped 4 bases, with 7 bases sitting between them. The CDR3 loop spans 11 amino acids. Germline V gene sequence: CDR1 SQVTM, CDR2 ANQGSEA.

This chain joins TRBV7-9 and TRBJ2-7; 11 bases are shared with TRBD2. J gave up 3 bases and V 4 bases, and 2 bases lay outside the gene matches. The CDR3 loop spans 14 amino acids. The germline V gene has CDR1 SEHNR and CDR2 FQNEAQ (reference sequence). As DNA, the CDR3 is TGTGCCAGCAGCTCACTAGCGGGGGACTACGAGCAGTACTTC. This translates into CASSSLAGDYEQYF.

This chain uses TRBV2 with TRBJ1-1; 9 bases align to TRBD1. Germline CDR1 SNHLY, CDR2 FYNNEI. This CDR3 comprises 15 residues. The J segment lost 1 base and the V segment lost 5 bases, leaving 5 bases of the junction unmatched. CDR3 loop: CASSRTGEWNTEAFF. The DNA of the CDR3 is TGTGCCAGCAGTCGGACAGGGGAGTGGAACACTGAAGCTTTCTTT.

The chain joins TRBV9 to TRBJ2-3; 13 bases are a match to TRBD2. Germline lookup yields CDR1 SGDLS and CDR2 YYNGEE. CDR3 size: 17 residues. V shed 0 bases and J 4 bases; nucleotides not matched to a gene: 5. The chain's CDR3 is CASSVGLAGGTADTQYF. The CDR3 coding sequence is TGTGCCAGCAGCGTAGGACTAGCGGGGGGAACCGCAGATACGCAGTATTTT.

This chain joins TRBV4-1 and TRBJ2-7; weak D call: TRBD2 (6 bases). V was trimmed by 0 bases and J by 3 bases, leaving 15 bases between them. The CDR3 contains 16 residues. Looked up from germline, CDR1 is MGHRA and CDR2 is YSYEKL. Here the CDR3 reads CASSQDRSVAVYEQYF. Written as DNA, the CDR3 is TGCGCCAGCAGCCAAGATCGGAGTGTAGCGGTCTACGAGCAGTACTTC.

This chain uses TRBV7-9 with TRBJ1-1; 9 positions agree with TRBD1. Germline V gene lookup returns CDR1 SEHNR and CDR2 FQNEAQ (reference sequence). With 5 bases clipped from V and 7 bases from J, the junction kept 11 bases outside the gene matches. This CDR3 has 15 amino acids. CDR3 residues: CASSLGQGTGHEAFF. The CDR3 DNA reads TGTGCCAGCAGCCTAGGACAGGGGACGGGGCATGAAGCTTTCTTT.

The chain combines TRBV5-1 with TRBJ2-5, with D possibly being TRBD2 (7 bases). CDR1 and CDR2 from the germline V gene are SGHRS and YFSETQ. Trimming left V 5 bases short and J 5 bases short, with 13 bases between. The CDR3 loop spans 13 amino acids. The CDR3 DNA reads TGCGCCAGCAGACCCGGGGGGCAGGAGACCCAGTACTTC. This encodes CASRPGGQETQYF.

The chain combines TRBV14 with TRBJ1-1, with 7 bases lining up with TRBD1. The V segment lost 4 bases and the J segment 0 bases; nucleotides outside the gene matches: 5. Germline values: CDR1 SGHDN, CDR2 FVKESK. This CDR3 has 15 amino acids. The CDR3 loop is CASSPSGTVNTEAFF. CDR3 DNA: TGTGCCAGCAGCCCATCCGGGACAGTGAACACTGAAGCTTTCTTT.

The chain recombines TRBV6-1 with TRBJ1-2; D perhaps matches TRBD1 (6 bases). V was trimmed by 6 bases and J by 4 bases, leaving 9 bases between them. Germline CDR1 reads MNHNS; CDR2 reads SASEGT. The CDR3 covers 12 residues. This chain's CDR3 is CASRGGPYGYTF. CDR3 coding DNA: TGTGCCAGCAGAGGGGGTCCCTATGGCTACACCTTC.

The V call is TRBV2, the J call TRBJ1-1, with TRBD1 as a possible D gene (6 bases). Trimming left V 4 bases short and J 4 bases short, with 13 bases between. CDR3 size: 14 residues. Germline values: CDR1 SNHLY, CDR2 FYNNEI. CDR3: CASSGTGLGTEAFF. In nucleotides, the CDR3 is TGTGCCAGCAGTGGAACAGGGTTGGGCACTGAAGCTTTCTTT.

The chain joins TRBV4-1 to TRBJ1-3, with D hard to call. Looked up from germline, CDR1 is MGHRA and CDR2 is YSYEKL. This CDR3 is 14 amino acids long. Trimming left V 1 base short and J 4 bases short, with 8 bases between. The CDR3 DNA reads as TGCGCCAGCAGCCAAGGCGGGATCGGAAACACCATATATTTT. Translated: CASSQGGIGNTIYF.

V and J are TRBV6-5 and TRBJ2-7; tentative D call: TRBD2 (6 bases). This CDR3 comprises 12 residues. Germline-derived CDR1 and CDR2 are MNHEY and SVGAGI. Trimming took off 8 bases at V and 3 bases at J, with 11 bases between the two ends. The CDR3 region is CASGVGLYEQYF. CDR3 in DNA: TGTGCCAGCGGTGTGGGACTCTACGAGCAGTACTTC.

The chain has TRBV6-1 and TRBJ1-1; 9 nucleotides agree with TRBD1. V was clipped by 10 bases and J by 1 base; unmatched bases: 10. Germline lookup yields CDR1 MNHNS and CDR2 SASEGT. This CDR3 region has 15 residues. CDR3 sequence: CATPGQGGANTEAFF. In nucleotides, the CDR3 is TGTGCCACTCCGGGACAGGGAGGTGCGAACACTGAAGCTTTCTTT.

The rearrangement links TRBV19 to TRBJ1-1; D perhaps matches TRBD1 (5 bases). V dropped 6 bases and J dropped 3 bases, with 8 bases sitting between them. Per germline, CDR1 LNHDA and CDR2 SQIVND (reference sequence). This CDR3 region has 12 residues. The CDR3 loop reads CASRGGDTEAFF. CDR3 coding DNA: TGTGCCAGTAGGGGGGGGGACACTGAAGCTTTCTTT.

The rearrangement uses TRBV7-8 and TRBJ1-5; D call uncertain. V lost 0 bases and J 5 bases, leaving 20 bases between the germline ends. The CDR3 length is 18 residues. CDR1 and CDR2 (germline): SGHVS, FQNEAQ. CDR3 residues: CASSLARAVIPPYQPQHF. CDR3 coding DNA: TGTGCCAGCAGCTTAGCGAGGGCTGTAATCCCTCCGTATCAGCCCCAGCATTTT.

V gene TRBV6-1 combines with J gene TRBJ2-5; no firm D call. Between the trimmed V and J ends, which lost 3 bases and 2 bases, there was a span of 7 bases. The CDR3 has 13 residues. Germline loops: CDR1 MNHNS, CDR2 SASEGT. Written as DNA, the CDR3 is TGTGCCAGCAGTGACACGGTGCAAGAGACCCAGTACTTC. Translated, it gives CASSDTVQETQYF.

V usage is TRBV27 and J usage is TRBJ2-5, with D perhaps matching TRBD1 (5 bases). Germline loops: CDR1 MNHEY, CDR2 SMNVEV (reference sequence). The CDR3 contains 14 residues. V lost 2 bases, J lost 1 base, and 8 bases lay in between. The CDR3 DNA reads TGTGCCAGCAGTTTAATGCAGGGCCAAGAGACCCAGTACTTC. Its protein product is CASSLMQGQETQYF.

The gene calls are TRBV6-5 and TRBJ2-5; D is perhaps TRBD1 (5 bases). CDR3 length equals 14 residues. From germline, CDR1 is MNHEY and CDR2 SVGAGI. The germline V and J ends were trimmed by 0 bases and 4 bases, with 9 bases remaining between them. CDR3 coding DNA: TGTGCCAGCAGTTACTCGATTAGGGGAGAGACCCAGTACTTC. Translation: CASSYSIRGETQYF.

Written as DNA, the CDR3 is TGTGCCAGCGATCAGGCGAGCTCTGGAAACACCATATATTTT. It yields the protein CASDQASSGNTIYF. V gene TRBV6-1 combines with J gene TRBJ1-3; no clear D gene. The V end was cut by 8 bases, the J end by 0 bases, with 11 bases between. The CDR3 spans 14 residues. Per the germline V gene, CDR1 is MNHNS and CDR2 is SASEGT.

The chain uses TRBV7-9 and TRBJ1-5; 8 bases match TRBD1. CDR1 is SEHNR, CDR2 FQNEAQ, per germline (reference sequence). CDR3 length: 19 amino acids. Unmatched junction bases numbered 15, after V lost 1 base and J lost 4 bases. CDR3 sequence reads: CASSLVQGARSDTNQPQHF. The CDR3 DNA is TGTGCCAGCAGCTTAGTCCAGGGGGCCCGCTCCGATACTAATCAGCCCCAGCATTTT.

The rearrangement links TRBV2 to TRBJ1-5, with 7 bases lining up with TRBD1. Trimming cost V 6 bases and J 5 bases; bases outside gene matches: 10. Per the germline V gene, CDR1 is SNHLY and CDR2 is FYNNEI. The CDR3 loop spans 15 amino acids. The CDR3 reads CASRKGAGPDQPQHF. The CDR3 DNA is TGTGCCAGCAGAAAGGGGGCAGGGCCCGATCAGCCCCAGCATTTT.

This sequence joins TRBV2 and TRBJ2-6; 8 bases agree with TRBD1. Germline V gives CDR1 SNHLY, CDR2 FYNNEI. V trimming: 8 bases; J trimming: 0 bases; junction bases outside the gene matches: 3. CDR3 length equals 15 residues. The CDR3, as DNA: TGTGCCAGCTGGACAGGGAGCTCTGGGGCCAACGTCCTGACTTTC. This codes for CASWTGSSGANVLTF.

In this sample, this clone turned up once. The V gene is TRBV5-8, the J gene TRBJ2-5; 8 bases agree with TRBD2. The CDR3 spans 17 residues. Trimming at V came to 3 bases and at J to 3 bases, leaving 13 bases not matched to a gene. Germline V gives CDR1 SGHTS, CDR2 YDEGEE. The DNA of the CDR3 is TGTGCCAGCAGCTCCCCACCAATACGAGCGGGGGAAGAGACCCAGTACTTC. It codes for CASSSPPIRAGEETQYF.

This clone was counted a single time. The chain has TRBV6-5 and TRBJ2-1; the D gene is possibly TRBD2 (7 bases). The germline CDR1 and CDR2 sequences are MNHEY and SVGAGI. The CDR3 consists of 15 residues. V was clipped by 3 bases and J by 8 bases, with 17 bases between them. The CDR3 bases are TGTGCCAGCAGTTATAGGGGGGGCGGGATTTATGAGCAGTTCTTC. As protein: CASSYRGGGIYEQFF.

The rearrangement links TRBV11-2 to TRBJ1-6; the match to TRBD1 covers 10 bases. The CDR3 consists of 16 residues. The V gene end was trimmed by 6 bases and the J gene end by 4 bases; junction bases not matched to a gene: 6. Germline lookup yields CDR1 SGHAT and CDR2 FQNNGV. The CDR3 nucleotides read TGTGCCAGCAGAACGACAGGGGGCGCGTATAATTCACCCCTCCACTTT. As protein: CASRTTGGAYNSPLHF.

The V call is TRBV6-1, the J call TRBJ2-5; 14 bases align to TRBD2. Trimming cost V 6 bases and J 4 bases; bases outside gene matches: 4. The CDR3 extends over 15 amino acids. Germline assignment: CDR1 MNHNS and CDR2 SASEGT. Here the CDR3 DNA reads TGTGCCAGCAGCAAAGGGACTAGCGGGGGAGAGACCCAGTACTTC. The encoded protein is CASSKGTSGGETQYF.

The chain has TRBV2 and TRBJ2-7, with D possibly TRBD2 on 7 matching bases. CDR1 and CDR2 from the germline V gene are SNHLY and FYNNEI. The ends were cut back, 4 bases at V and 6 bases at J, with 19 bases in the middle. This CDR3 contains 15 residues. The CDR3 nucleotides read TGTGCCAGCAGTGCCGTAGGGGGGGGGACCGGCGAGCAGTACTTC. Protein product: CASSAVGGGTGEQYF.

V gene TRBV7-9 combines with J gene TRBJ2-7; 7 positions agree with TRBD1. CDR1 SEHNR and CDR2 FQNEAQ come from the germline V gene (reference sequence). The CDR3 sequence is 15 residues long. After removal of 1 base from V and 4 bases from J, the junction contained 7 bases not matched to a gene. CDR3 amino acids: CASSLVLDRVYEQYF. CDR3 in DNA: TGTGCCAGCAGCTTAGTCCTAGACAGGGTGTACGAGCAGTACTTC.

J is TRBJ1-3 and V is TRBV11-2; a possible D gene is TRBD1 (5 bases). V lost 5 bases and J lost 0, with 8 bases in between. Germline V gene data show CDR1 as SGHAT and CDR2 as FQNNGV. This CDR3 has 14 residues. In DNA, the CDR3 is TGTGCCAGCAGCCTGACAGTCTCTGGAAACACCATATATTTT. Residues: CASSLTVSGNTIYF.